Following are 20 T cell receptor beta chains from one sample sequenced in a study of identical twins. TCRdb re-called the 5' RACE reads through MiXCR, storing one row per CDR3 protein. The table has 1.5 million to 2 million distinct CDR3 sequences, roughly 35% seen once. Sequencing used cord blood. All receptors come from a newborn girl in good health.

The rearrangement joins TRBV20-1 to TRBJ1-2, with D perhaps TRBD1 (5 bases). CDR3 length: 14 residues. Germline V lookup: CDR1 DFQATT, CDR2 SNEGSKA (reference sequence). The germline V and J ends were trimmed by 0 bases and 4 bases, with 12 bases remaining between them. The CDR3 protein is CSARDRRDSYGYTF. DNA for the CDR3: TGCAGTGCTAGAGACCGACGGGACTCCTATGGCTACACCTTC.

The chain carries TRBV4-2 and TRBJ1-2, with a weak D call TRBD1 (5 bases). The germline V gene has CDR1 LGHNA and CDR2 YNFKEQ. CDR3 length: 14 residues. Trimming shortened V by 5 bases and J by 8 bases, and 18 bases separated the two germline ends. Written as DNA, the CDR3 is TGTGCCAGCAGCAATTCCGGGACCCCCCTAGGCTACACCTTC. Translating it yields CASSNSGTPLGYTF.

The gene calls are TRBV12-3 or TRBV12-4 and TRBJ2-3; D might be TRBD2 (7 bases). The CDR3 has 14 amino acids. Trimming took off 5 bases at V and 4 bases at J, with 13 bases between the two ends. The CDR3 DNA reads TGTGCCAGCAGTGGGGGGGCGATATCAGATACGCAGTATTTT. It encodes CASSGGAISDTQYF.

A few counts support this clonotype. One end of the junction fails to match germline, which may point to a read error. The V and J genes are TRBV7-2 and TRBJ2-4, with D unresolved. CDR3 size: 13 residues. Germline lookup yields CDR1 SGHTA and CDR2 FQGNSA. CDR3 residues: CAGSLAQEDIQYF. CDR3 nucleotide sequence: TGTGCCGGCAGCTTAGCTCAAGAGGACATTCAGTACTTC.

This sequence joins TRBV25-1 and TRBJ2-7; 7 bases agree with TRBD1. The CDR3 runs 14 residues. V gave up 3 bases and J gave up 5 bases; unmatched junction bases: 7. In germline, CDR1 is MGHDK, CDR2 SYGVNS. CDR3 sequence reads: CASSETGWGDEQYF. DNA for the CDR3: TGTGCCAGCAGTGAGACAGGGTGGGGAGACGAGCAGTACTTC.

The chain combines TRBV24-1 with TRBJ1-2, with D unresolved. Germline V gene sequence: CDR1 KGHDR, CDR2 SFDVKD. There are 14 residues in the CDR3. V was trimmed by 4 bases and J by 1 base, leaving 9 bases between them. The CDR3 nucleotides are TGTGCCACCAGTGACCCACACCGTAACTATGGCTACACCTTC. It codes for CATSDPHRNYGYTF.

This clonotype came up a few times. The DNA of the CDR3 is TGTGCCAGCAGCAGCCTCCAGGGCGCCCACAATGAGCAGTTCTTC. Protein product: CASSSLQGAHNEQFF. This chain connects TRBV11-2 to TRBJ2-1; D might be TRBD1 (5 bases). CDR1 and CDR2 from the germline V gene are SGHAT and FQNNGV. V lost 5 bases to trimming and J lost 5 bases, with 16 bases between them. CDR3 length: 15 amino acids.

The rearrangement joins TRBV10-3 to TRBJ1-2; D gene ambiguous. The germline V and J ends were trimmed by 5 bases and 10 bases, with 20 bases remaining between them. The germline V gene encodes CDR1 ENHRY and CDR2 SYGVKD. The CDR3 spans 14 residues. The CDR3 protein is CAISMTQAPIDYTF. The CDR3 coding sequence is TGTGCCATCAGTATGACGCAAGCTCCCATTGACTACACCTTC.

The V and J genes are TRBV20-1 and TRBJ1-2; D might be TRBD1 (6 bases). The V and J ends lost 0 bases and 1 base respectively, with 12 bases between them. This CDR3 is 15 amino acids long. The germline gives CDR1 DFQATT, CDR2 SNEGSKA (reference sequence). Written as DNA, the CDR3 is TGCAGTGCTAGAGATTTGGACAGAAGTAACTATGGCTACACCTTC. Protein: CSARDLDRSNYGYTF.

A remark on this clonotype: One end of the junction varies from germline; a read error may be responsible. CDR3 sequence: CASSPSTGFHYGQYF. CDR3 nucleotide sequence: TGTGCCAGCAGCCCTAGTACGGGTTTCCACTACGGGCAGTACTTC. V is TRBV7-9 and J is TRBJ2-7; D uncertain. The germline gives CDR1 SEHNR, CDR2 FQNEAQ (reference sequence). CDR3 length: 15 amino acids.

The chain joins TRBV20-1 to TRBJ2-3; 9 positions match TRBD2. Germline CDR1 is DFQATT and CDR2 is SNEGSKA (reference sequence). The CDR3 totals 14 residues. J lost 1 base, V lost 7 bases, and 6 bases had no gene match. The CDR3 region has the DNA TGCAGTGGTGGTCTAGCGGGGCGCACAGATACGCAGTATTTT. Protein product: CSGGLAGRTDTQYF.

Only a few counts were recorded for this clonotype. The CDR3 region has the DNA TGTGCCAGCAGTTTTGGGGAGTCCGGGACTAGGGCGTTCTTC. Translation gives CASSFGESGTRAFF. The gene calls are TRBV12-3 or TRBV12-4 and TRBJ2-1; 8 nucleotides agree with TRBD2. The CDR3 extends over 14 amino acids. The V and J ends lost 3 bases and 15 bases, in that order; junction bases with no gene match: 13.

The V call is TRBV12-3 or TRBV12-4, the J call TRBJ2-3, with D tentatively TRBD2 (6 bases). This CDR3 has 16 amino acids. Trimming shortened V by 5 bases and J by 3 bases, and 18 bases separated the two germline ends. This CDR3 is CASSHILGGITDTQYF. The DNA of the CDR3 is TGTGCCAGCAGTCACATCCTGGGCGGGATTACAGATACGCAGTATTTT.

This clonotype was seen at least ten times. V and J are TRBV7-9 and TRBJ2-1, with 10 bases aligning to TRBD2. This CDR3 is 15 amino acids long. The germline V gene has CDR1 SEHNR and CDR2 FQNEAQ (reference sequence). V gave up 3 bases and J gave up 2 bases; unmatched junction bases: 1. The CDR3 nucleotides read TGTGCCAGCAGCTTTAGCGGGGGGACCTACAATGAGCAGTTCTTC. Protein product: CASSFSGGTYNEQFF.

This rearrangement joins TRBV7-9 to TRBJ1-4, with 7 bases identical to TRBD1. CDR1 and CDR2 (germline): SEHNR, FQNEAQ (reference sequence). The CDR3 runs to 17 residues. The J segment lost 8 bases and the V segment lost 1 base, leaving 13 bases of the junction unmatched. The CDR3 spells CASSLGAGTGVGEKLFF. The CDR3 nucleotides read TGTGCCAGCAGCTTAGGGGCGGGCACAGGGGTCGGAGAAAAACTGTTTTTT.

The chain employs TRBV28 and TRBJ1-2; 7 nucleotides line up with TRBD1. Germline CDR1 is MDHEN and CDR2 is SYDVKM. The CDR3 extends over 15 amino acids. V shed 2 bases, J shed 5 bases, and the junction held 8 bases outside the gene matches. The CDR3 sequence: CASSLGDRKYYGYTF. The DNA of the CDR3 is TGTGCCAGCAGTTTAGGGGACAGAAAATATTATGGCTACACCTTC.

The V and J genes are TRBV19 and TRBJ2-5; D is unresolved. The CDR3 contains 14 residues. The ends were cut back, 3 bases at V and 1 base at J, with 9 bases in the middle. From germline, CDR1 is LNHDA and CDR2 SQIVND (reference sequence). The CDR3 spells CASSMETFQETQYF. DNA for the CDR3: TGTGCCAGTAGTATGGAGACTTTCCAAGAGACCCAGTACTTC. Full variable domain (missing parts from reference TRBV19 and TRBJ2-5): DGGITQSPKYLFRKEGQNVTLSCEQNLNHDAMYWYRQDPGQGLRLIYYSQIVNDFQKGDIAEGYSVSREKKESFPLTVTSAQKNPTAFYLCASSMETFQETQYFGPGTRLLVL.

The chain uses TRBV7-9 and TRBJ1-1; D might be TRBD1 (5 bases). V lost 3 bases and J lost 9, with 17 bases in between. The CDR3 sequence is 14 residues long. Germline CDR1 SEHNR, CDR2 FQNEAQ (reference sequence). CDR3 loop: CASSFGGSPSKAFF. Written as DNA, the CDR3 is TGTGCCAGCAGCTTTGGGGGGAGCCCTTCGAAAGCTTTCTTT.

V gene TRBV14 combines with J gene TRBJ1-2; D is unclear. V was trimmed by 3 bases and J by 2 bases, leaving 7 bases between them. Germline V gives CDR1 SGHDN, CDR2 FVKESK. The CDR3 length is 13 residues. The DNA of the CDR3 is TGTGCCAGCAGCCAGTTCGTGAACTATGGCTACACCTTC. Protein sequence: CASSQFVNYGYTF.

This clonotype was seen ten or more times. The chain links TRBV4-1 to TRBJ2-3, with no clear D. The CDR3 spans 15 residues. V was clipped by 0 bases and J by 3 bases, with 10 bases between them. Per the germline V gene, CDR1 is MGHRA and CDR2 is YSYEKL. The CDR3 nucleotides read TGCGCCAGCAGCCAAGATTTGGTAGCTACAGATACGCAGTATTTT. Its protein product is CASSQDLVATDTQYF.